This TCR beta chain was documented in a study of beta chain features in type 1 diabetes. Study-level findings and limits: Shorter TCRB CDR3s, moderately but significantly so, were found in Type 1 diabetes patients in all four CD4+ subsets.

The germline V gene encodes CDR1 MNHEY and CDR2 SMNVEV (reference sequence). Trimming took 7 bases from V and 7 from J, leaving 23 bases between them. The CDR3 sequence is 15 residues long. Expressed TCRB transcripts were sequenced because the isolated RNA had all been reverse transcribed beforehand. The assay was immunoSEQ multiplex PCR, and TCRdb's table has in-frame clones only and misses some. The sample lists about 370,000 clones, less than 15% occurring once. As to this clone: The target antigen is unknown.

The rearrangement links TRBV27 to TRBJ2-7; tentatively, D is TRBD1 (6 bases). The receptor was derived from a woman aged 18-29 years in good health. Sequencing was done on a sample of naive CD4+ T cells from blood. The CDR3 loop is CASTRTTGPLGEQYF. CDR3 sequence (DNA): TGTGCCAGCACTAGAACCACAGGGCCCCTGGGGGAGCAGTACTTC.